This T cell receptor beta chain came from a study of shared clonotypes between healthy human individuals. Germline V CDR1 and CDR2: LNHDA, SQIVND (reference sequence). J lost 8 bases, V lost 3 bases, and 4 bases had no gene match. This CDR3 has 13 amino acids. In the source study's methods: ImmunoSEQ junction-only sequences lacked quality scores, so their filtering differed. This table comes from immunoSEQ multiplex PCR, and its TCRdb copy is limited to in-frame clones, with some not included. D and trimming come from the DNA, and the V and J calls and clone size come from that table. The sample lists about 680,000 clones; around 73% were seen once. This clone appeared a few times.

The TCR originated in a woman under 40 in good health. The chain carries TRBV19 and TRBJ2-4; TRBD1 matches 7 bases. The sample was memory CD4+ T cells sorted from blood. Documented subset: CD45RA-negative fraction. The CDR3 here is CASSIEGADIQYF. As DNA, the CDR3 is TGTGCCAGTAGTATCGAGGGGGCGGACATTCAGTACTTC.